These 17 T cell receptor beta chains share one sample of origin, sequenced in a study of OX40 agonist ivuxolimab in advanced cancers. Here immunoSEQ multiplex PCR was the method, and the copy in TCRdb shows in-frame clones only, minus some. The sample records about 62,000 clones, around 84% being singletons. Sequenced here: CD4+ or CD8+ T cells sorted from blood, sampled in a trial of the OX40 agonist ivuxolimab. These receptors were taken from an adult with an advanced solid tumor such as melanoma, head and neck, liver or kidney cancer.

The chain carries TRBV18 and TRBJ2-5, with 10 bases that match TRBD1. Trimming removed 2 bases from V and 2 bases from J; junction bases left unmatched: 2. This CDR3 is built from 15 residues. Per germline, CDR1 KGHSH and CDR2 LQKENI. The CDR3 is CASSPGTGVQETQYF. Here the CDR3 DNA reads TGTGCCAGCTCACCAGGGACAGGGGTTCAAGAGACCCAGTACTTC.

Written as DNA, the CDR3 is TGCGCCAGCAGCTCGGTGACAGTCTCCTACAATGAGCAGTTCTTC. This gives the protein CASSSVTVSYNEQFF. V gene TRBV5-1 combines with J gene TRBJ2-1; possibly TRBD1 for D (5 bases). This CDR3 contains 15 residues. The V and J ends lost 3 bases and 0 bases respectively, with 10 bases between them. Germline V gene data show CDR1 as SGHRS and CDR2 as YFSETQ.

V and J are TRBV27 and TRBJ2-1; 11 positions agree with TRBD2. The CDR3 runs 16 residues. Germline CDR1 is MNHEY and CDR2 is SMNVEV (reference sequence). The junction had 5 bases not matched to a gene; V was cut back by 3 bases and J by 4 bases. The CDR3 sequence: CASSLSLAGGYNEQFF. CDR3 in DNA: TGTGCCAGCAGTTTGAGCCTAGCGGGGGGTTACAATGAGCAGTTCTTC.

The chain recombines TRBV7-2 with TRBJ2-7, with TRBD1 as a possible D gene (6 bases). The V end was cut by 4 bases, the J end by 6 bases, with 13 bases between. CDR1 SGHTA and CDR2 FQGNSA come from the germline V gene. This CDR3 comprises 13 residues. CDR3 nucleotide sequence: TGTGCCAGCAGCTCCACACAGGGCGTCGAGCAGTACTTC. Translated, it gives CASSSTQGVEQYF.

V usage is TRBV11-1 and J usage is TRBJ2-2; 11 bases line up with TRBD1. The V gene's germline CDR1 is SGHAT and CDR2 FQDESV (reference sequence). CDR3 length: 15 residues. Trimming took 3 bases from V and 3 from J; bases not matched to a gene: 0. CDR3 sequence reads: CASSLGQGDTGELFF. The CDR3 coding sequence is TGTGCCAGCAGCTTGGGACAGGGGGACACCGGGGAGCTGTTTTTT.

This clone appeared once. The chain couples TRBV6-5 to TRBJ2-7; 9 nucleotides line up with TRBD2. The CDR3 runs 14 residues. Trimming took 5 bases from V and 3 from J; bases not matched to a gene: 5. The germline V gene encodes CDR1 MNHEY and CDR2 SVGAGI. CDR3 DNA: TGTGCCAGCAGTGAGGGTAGCGGGGGCTACGAGCAGTACTTC. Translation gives CASSEGSGGYEQYF.

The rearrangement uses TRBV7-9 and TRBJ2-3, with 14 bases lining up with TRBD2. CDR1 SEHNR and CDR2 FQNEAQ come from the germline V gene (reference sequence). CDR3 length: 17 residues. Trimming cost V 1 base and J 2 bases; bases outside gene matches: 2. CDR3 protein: CASSLGGLAGDTDTQYF. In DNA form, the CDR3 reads TGTGCCAGCAGCTTAGGGGGACTAGCGGGGGACACAGATACGCAGTATTTT. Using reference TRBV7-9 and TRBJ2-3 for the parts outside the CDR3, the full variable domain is DTGVSQNPRHKITKRGQNVTFRCDPISEHNRLYWYRQTLGQGPEFLTYFQNEAQLEKSRLLSDRFSAERPKGSFSTLEIQRTEQGDSAMYLCASSLGGLAGDTDTQYFGPGTRLTVL.

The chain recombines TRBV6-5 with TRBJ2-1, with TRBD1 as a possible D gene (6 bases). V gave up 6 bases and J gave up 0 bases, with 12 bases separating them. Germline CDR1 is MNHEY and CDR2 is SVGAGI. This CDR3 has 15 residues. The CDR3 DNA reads TGTGCCAGCAGCTTGGACAGTTCCTCCTACAATGAGCAGTTCTTC. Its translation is CASSLDSSSYNEQFF.

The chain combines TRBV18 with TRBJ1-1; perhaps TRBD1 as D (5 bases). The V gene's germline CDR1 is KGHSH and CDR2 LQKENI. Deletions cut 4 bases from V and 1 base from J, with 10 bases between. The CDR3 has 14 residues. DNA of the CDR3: TGTGCCAGCTCACGTGGGGCGGGGAACACTGAAGCTTTCTTT. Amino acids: CASSRGAGNTEAFF.

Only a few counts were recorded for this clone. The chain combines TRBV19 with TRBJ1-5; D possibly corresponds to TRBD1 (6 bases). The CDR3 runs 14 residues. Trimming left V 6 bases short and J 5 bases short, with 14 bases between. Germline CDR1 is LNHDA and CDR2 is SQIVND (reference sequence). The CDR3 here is CASSAGTFHQPQHF. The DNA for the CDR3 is TGTGCCAGTAGCGCCGGGACATTCCATCAGCCCCAGCATTTT.

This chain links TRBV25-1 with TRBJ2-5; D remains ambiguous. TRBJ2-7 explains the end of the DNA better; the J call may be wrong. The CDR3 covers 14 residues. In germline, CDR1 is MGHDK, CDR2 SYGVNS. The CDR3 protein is CASSPSSWAYEQYF. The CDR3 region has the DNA TGTGCCAGCAGTCCCTCCTCTTGGGCCTACGAGCAGTACTTC.

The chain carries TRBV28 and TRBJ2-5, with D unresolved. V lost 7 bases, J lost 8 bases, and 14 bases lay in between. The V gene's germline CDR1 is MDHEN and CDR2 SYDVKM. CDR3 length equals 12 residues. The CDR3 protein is CASKVDPGTQYF. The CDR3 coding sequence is TGTGCCAGCAAGGTGGACCCGGGCACCCAGTACTTC.

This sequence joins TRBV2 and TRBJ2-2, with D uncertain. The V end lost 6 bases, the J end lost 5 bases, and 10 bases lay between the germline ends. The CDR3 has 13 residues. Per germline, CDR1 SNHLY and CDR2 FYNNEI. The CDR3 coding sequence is TGTGCCAGCAGGTCTACACGGACCGGGGAGCTGTTTTTT. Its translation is CASRSTRTGELFF.

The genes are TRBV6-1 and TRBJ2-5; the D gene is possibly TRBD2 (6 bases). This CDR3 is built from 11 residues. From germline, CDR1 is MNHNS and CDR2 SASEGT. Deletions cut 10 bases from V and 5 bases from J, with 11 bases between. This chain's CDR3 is CATRREETQYF. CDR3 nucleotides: TGTGCCACCCGGAGGGAGGAGACCCAGTACTTC.

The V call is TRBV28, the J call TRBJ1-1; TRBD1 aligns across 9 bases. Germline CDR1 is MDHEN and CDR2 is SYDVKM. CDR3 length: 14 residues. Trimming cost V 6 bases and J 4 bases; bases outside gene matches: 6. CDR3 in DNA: TGTGCCAGCAGATGGACAGGGGTTCGCACTGAAGCTTTCTTT. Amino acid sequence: CASRWTGVRTEAFF. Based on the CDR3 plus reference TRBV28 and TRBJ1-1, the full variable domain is DVKVTQSSRYLVKRTGEKVFLECVQDMDHENMFWYRQDPGLGLRLIYFSYDVKMKEKGDIPEGYSVSREKKERFSLILESASTNQTSMYLCASRWTGVRTEAFFGQGTRLTVV.

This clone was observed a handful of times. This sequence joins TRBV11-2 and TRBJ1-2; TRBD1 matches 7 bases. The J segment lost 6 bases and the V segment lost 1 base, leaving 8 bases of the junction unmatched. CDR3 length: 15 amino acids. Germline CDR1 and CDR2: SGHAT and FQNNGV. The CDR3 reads CASSLARTGVDGYTF. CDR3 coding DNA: TGTGCCAGCAGCTTAGCCCGGACAGGAGTCGATGGCTACACCTTC.

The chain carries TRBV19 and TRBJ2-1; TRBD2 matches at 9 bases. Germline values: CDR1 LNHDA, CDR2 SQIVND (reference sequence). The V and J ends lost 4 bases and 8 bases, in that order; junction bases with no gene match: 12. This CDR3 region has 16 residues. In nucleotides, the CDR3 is TGTGCCAGTAGTACCGCCGGCGCGGGGGGGCTGGATGAGCAGTTCTTC. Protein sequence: CASSTAGAGGLDEQFF.